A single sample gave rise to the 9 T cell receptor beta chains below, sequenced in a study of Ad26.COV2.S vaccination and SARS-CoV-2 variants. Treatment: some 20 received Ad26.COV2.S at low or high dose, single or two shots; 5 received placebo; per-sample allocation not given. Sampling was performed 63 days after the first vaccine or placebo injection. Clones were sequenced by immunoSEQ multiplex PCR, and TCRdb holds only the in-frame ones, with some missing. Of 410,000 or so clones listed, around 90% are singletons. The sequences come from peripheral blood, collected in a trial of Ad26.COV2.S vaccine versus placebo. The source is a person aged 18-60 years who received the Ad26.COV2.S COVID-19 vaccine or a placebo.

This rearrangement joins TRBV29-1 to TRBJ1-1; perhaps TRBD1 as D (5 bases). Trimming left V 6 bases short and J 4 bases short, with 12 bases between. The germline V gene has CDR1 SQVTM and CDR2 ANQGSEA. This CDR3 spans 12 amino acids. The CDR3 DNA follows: TGCAGCGTGCGCAGCGGGGGCACTGAAGCTTTCTTT. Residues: CSVRSGGTEAFF.

CDR3 region: CASSLSVTNSGNTIYF. The DNA for the CDR3 is TGTGCCAGCAGCTTATCGGTCACCAACTCTGGAAACACCATATATTTT. The chain employs TRBV7-8 and TRBJ1-3; D gene unclear. V was cut by 2 bases and J by 0 bases, with 11 bases left in between. Germline V gives CDR1 SGHVS, CDR2 FQNEAQ. There are 16 residues in the CDR3.

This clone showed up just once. In DNA, the CDR3 is TGTGCCAGCAGCTTAGCTCGCCATGCGAACACCGGGGAGCTGTTTTTT. Translating it yields CASSLARHANTGELFF. The rearrangement links TRBV7-2 to TRBJ2-2, with D uncertain. Between the trimmed V and J ends, which lost 0 bases and 0 bases, there was a span of 8 bases. The CDR3 is 16 residues long. The germline V gene encodes CDR1 SGHTA and CDR2 FQGNSA.

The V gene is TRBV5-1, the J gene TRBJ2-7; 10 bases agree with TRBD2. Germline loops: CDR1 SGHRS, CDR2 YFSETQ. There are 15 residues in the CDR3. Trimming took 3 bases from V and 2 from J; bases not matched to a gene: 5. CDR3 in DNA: TGCGCCAGCAGCTGGCTAGCGGGAGCAACCTACGAGCAGTACTTC. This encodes CASSWLAGATYEQYF.

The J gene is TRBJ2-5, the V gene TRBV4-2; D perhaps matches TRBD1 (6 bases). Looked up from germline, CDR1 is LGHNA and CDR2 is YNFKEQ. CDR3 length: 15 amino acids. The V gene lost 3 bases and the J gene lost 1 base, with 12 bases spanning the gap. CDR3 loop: CASSQNRVSQETQYF. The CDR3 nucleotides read TGTGCCAGCAGCCAGAACAGGGTGTCCCAAGAGACCCAGTACTTC.

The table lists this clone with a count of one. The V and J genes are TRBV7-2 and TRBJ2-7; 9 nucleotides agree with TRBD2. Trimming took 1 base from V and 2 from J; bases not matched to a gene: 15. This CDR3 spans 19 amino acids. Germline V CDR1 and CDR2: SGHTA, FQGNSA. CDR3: CASSLGGWTSDAWAYEQYF. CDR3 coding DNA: TGTGCCAGCAGCTTAGGTGGATGGACTAGCGATGCTTGGGCCTACGAGCAGTACTTC.

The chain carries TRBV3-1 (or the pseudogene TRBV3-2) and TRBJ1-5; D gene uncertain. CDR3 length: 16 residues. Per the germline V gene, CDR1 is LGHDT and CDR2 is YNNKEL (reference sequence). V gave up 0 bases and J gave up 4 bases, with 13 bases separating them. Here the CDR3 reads CASSQDDRAPNQPQHF. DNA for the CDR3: TGTGCCAGCAGCCAAGACGATAGGGCCCCAAATCAGCCCCAGCATTTT.

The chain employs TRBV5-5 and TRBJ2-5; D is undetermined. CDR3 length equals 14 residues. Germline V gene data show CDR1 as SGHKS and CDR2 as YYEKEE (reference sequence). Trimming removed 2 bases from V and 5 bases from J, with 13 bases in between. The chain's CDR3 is CASSFERVEETQYF. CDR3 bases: TGTGCCAGCAGCTTCGAAAGGGTCGAGGAGACCCAGTACTTC.

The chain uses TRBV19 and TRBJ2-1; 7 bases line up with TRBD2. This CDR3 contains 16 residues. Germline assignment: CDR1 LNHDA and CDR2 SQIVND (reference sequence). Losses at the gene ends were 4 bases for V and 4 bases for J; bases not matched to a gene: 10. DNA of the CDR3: TGTGCCAGTAGTAGGGATTGGCGGGGGTCATACAATGAGCAGTTCTTC. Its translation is CASSRDWRGSYNEQFF.